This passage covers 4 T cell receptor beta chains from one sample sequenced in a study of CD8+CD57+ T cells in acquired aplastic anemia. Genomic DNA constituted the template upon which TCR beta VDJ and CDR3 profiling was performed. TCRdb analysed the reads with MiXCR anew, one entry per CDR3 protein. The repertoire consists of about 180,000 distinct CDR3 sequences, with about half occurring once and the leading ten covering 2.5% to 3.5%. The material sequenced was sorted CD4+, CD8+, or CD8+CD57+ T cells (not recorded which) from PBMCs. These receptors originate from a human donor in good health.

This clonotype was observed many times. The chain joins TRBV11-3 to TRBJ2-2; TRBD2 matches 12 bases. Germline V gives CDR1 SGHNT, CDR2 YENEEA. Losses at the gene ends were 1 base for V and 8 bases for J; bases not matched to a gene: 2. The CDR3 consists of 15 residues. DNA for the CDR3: TGTGCCAGCAGCTTAGTCGGACTAGCGGGAGGGGAGCTGTTTTTT. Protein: CASSLVGLAGGELFF.

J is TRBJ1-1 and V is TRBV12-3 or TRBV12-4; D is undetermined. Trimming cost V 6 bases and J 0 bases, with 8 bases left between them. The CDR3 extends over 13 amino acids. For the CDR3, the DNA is TGTGCCAGCAGACCCCAAATGAACACTGAAGCTTTCTTT. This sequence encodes CASRPQMNTEAFF.

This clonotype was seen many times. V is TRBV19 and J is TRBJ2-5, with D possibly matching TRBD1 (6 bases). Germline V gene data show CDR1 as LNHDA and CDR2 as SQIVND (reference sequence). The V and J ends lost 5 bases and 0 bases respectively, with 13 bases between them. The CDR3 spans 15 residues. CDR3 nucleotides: TGTGCCAGTAGTCCTGGGGGACACCACCAAGAGACCCAGTACTTC. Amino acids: CASSPGGHHQETQYF.

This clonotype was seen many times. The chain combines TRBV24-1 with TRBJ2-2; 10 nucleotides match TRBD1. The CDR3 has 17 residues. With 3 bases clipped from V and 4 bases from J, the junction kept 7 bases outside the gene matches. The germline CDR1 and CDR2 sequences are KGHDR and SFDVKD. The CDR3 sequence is CATSDAAGTGVTGELFF. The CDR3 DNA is TGTGCCACCAGTGATGCCGCCGGGACAGGGGTCACCGGGGAGCTGTTTTTT.